This entry lists 7 T cell receptor beta chains sequenced from one sample in a study of CD8+ T cells in alopecia areata (dated by TCRdb to between 2017 and 2018). Preparation of the library involved the immunoSEQ multiplex PCR assay. To provide template for TCR sequencing, every sample had RNA extracted and reverse transcribed into cDNA. TCRdb provides this immuneACCESS table in a form limited to in-frame rearrangements. Some clones are lacking; in checked studies, under half of them reflect an unresolved V gene, and why the rest are absent is not known. Recorded for this sample are 150,000 to 200,000 clones; 64% of them occurred a single time. 1.3% of the sample is taken by the ten largest. The sample's treatment or condition label is to be understood as: oral pan-JAK inhibitor, 5-10 mg twice daily. The sample in question was CD4+ T cells sorted from blood, obtained at week 49, from a patient treated with tofacitinib. The receptors derive from a human donor with alopecia areata.

The rearrangement links TRBV7-9 to TRBJ2-7, with 8 bases fitting TRBD1. The CDR3 consists of 15 residues. V was pared by 2 bases and J by 5 bases, with 8 bases of the junction left unmatched. Looked up from germline, CDR1 is SEHNR and CDR2 is FQNEAQ (reference sequence). The CDR3 sequence is CASSLNGQGNHEQYF. The CDR3 DNA follows: TGTGCCAGCAGCTTAAACGGACAGGGTAATCACGAGCAGTACTTC.

The chain combines TRBV6-5 with TRBJ1-1; maybe TRBD1 (6 bases). The CDR3 spans 15 residues. V lost 5 bases to trimming and J lost 4 bases, with 17 bases between them. In germline, CDR1 is MNHEY, CDR2 SVGAGI. DNA of the CDR3: TGTGCCAGCAGTCCCCCGGGGGGCGGTCGCACTGAAGCTTTCTTT. Translation: CASSPPGGGRTEAFF.

This chain joins TRBV25-1 and TRBJ2-3, with D perhaps assigned TRBD1 or TRBD2 (5 bases each). The CDR3 totals 15 residues. Trimming pared 5 bases from V and 2 bases from J, leaving 14 bases between. CDR1 is MGHDK and CDR2 is SYGVNS in the germline V gene. The CDR3 loop is CASSIQPGHTDTQYF. CDR3 nucleotide sequence: TGTGCCAGCAGTATACAGCCGGGGCACACAGATACGCAGTATTTT.

The J gene is TRBJ2-7, the V gene TRBV29-1; the D gene is possibly TRBD2 (5 bases). There are 11 residues in the CDR3. Trimming left V 8 bases short and J 2 bases short, with 10 bases between. Germline lookup yields CDR1 SQVTM and CDR2 ANQGSEA. Here the CDR3 reads CSLAGTYEQYF. CDR3 nucleotide sequence: TGCAGCCTCGCGGGCACCTACGAGCAGTACTTC.

This chain links TRBV30 with TRBJ1-6; possibly TRBD1 for D (6 bases). This CDR3 comprises 13 residues. Germline V gene sequence: CDR1 GTSNPN, CDR2 SVGIG (reference sequence). V was trimmed by 4 bases and J by 14 bases, leaving 18 bases between them. The CDR3 is CAWTSQGMKALHF. The CDR3 nucleotides read TGTGCCTGGACTTCACAGGGTATGAAGGCCCTCCACTTT.

This clone has a handful of counts. The chain links TRBV7-8 to TRBJ2-5; no firm D call. Germline CDR1 and CDR2: SGHVS and FQNEAQ. CDR3 length: 16 amino acids. Trimming stripped 1 base from V and 13 bases from J, with 25 bases between. DNA for the CDR3: TGTGCCAGCAGCTTAGAGGGTTATGGCTTCCCTCAGACGGGGTACTTC. This translates into CASSLEGYGFPQTGYF.

The chain recombines TRBV10-3 with TRBJ1-2; 7 positions agree with TRBD1. Germline CDR1 and CDR2: ENHRY and SYGVKD. Trimming cost V 3 bases and J 8 bases; bases outside gene matches: 9. The CDR3 runs to 14 residues. This CDR3 is CAISDLTGDFGYTF. The DNA of the CDR3 is TGTGCCATCAGTGACTTAACAGGGGATTTCGGCTACACCTTC.